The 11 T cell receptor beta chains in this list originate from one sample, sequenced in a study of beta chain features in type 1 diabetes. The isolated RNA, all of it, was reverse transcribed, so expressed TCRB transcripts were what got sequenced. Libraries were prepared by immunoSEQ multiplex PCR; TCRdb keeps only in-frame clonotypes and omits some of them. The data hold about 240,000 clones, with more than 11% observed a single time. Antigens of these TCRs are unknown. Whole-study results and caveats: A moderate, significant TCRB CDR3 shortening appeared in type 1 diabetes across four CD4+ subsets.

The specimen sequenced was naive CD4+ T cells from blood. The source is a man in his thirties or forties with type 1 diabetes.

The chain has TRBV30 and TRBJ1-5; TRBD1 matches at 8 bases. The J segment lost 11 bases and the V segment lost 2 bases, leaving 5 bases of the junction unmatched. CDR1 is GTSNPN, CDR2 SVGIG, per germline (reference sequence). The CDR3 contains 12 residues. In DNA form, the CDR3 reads TGTGCCTGGAGTTCGACGGGACAGGCCCAGCATTTT. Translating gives CAWSSTGQAQHF. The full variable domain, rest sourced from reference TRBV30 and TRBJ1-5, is SQTIHQWPATLVQPVGSPLSLECTVEGTSNPNLYWYRQAAGRGLQLLFYSVGIGQISSEVPQNLSASRPQDRQFILSSKKLLLSDSGFYLCAWSSTGQAQHFGDGTRLSIL.

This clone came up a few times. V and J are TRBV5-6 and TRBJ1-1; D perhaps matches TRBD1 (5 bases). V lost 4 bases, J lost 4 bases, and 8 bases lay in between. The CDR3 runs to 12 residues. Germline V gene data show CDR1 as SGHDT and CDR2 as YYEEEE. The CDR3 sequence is CASSGGGTEAFF. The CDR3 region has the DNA TGTGCCAGCAGCGGGGGGGGCACTGAAGCTTTCTTT.

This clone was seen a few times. The CDR3 is CAISEYREEETQYF. Written as DNA, the CDR3 is TGTGCCATCAGTGAGTACCGGGAGGAAGAGACCCAGTACTTC. The chain links TRBV10-3 to TRBJ2-5; TRBD2 aligns across 7 bases. The germline V gene encodes CDR1 ENHRY and CDR2 SYGVKD. V dropped 1 base and J dropped 3; count of bases not matched to a gene: 2. The CDR3 runs 14 residues.

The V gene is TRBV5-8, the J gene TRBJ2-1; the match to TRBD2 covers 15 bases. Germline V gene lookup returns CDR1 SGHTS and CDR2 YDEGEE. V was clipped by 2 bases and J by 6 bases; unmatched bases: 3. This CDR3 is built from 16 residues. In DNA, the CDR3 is TGTGCCAGCAGCTTAGGACTAGCGGGGGGGCTCAATGAGCAGTTCTTC. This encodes CASSLGLAGGLNEQFF.

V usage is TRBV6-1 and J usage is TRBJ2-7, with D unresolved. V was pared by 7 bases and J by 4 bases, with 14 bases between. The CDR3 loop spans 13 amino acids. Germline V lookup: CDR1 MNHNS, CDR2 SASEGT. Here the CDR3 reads CASTPYPQYEQYF. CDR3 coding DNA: TGTGCCAGCACCCCTTATCCCCAGTACGAGCAGTACTTC.

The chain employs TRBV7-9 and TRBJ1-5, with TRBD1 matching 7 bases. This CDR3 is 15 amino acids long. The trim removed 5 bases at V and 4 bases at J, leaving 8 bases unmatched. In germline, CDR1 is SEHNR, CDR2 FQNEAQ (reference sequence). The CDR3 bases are TGTGCCAGCAGCCCCACAGGGGATACTAATCAGCCCCAGCATTTT. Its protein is CASSPTGDTNQPQHF.

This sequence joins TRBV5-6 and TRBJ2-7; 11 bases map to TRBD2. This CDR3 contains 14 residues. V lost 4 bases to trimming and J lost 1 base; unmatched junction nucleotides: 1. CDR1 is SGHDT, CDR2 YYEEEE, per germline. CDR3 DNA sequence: TGTGCCAGCAGCGGGACTAGCGGATCCTACGAGCAGTACTTC. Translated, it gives CASSGTSGSYEQYF. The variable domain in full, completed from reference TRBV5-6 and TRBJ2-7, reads DAGVTQSPTHLIKTRGQQVTLRCSPKSGHDTVSWYQQALGQGPQFIFQYYEEEERQRGNFPDRFSGHQFPNYSSELNVNALLLGDSALYLCASSGTSGSYEQYFGPGTRLTVT.

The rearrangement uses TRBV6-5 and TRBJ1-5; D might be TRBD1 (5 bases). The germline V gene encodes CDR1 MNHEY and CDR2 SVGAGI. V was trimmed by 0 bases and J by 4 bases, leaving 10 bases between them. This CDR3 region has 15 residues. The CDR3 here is CASSYSKAGNQPQHF. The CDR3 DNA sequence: TGTGCCAGCAGTTACTCGAAGGCAGGGAATCAGCCCCAGCATTTT.

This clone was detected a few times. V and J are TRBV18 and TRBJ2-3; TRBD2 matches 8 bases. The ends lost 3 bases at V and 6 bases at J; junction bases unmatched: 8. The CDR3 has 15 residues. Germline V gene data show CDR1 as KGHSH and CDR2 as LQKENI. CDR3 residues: CASSPSLTSVDTQYF. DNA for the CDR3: TGTGCCAGCTCACCTTCTTTGACTAGCGTTGATACGCAGTATTTT.

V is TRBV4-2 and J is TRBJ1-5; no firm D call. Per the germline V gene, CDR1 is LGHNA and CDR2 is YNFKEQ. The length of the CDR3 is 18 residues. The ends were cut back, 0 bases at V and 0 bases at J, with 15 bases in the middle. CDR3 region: CASSQDVGGYASNQPQHF. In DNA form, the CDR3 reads TGTGCCAGCAGCCAAGATGTCGGCGGGTATGCTAGCAATCAGCCCCAGCATTTT.

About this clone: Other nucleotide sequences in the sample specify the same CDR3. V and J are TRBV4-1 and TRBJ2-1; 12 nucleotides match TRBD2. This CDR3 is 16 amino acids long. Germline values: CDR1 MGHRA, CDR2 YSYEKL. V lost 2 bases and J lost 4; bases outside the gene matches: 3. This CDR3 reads CASSQPGTSGYNEQFF. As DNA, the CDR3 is TGCGCCAGCAGCCAACCCGGGACTAGCGGGTACAATGAGCAGTTCTTC.